This record covers a single T cell receptor (beta chain). Its specificity is not known. Graves' hyperthyroidism qualified as stable when ophthalmopathy did not progress within 18 months. Thyroid ultrasound and orbital computed tomography, with clinical symptoms and serum thyroxine and TRAb, informed diagnoses. The record originates from a study of T cells in Graves' hyperthyroidism and ophthalmopathy. Study-level points and caveats: Model output signaled ophthalmopathy a median approximately 6.2 months ahead of onset. A model using 13 V-J features told ophthalmopathy apart from stable hyperthyroidism.

Authors of the study amplified TCR beta CDR3 regions from RNA transcripts. RT-PCR in the first round (using the HTBI primer set) targeted the TCR CDR3. Using its own MiXCR run on the multiplex PCR reads, TCRdb lists one record per CDR3 protein. The sample has 350,000 to 400,000 distinct CDR3 sequences; approximately 19% are singletons. Germline CDR1 is SGDLS and CDR2 is YYNGEE. The CDR3 consists of 15 residues. Trimming cost V 0 bases and J 1 base, with 7 bases left between them. The sample was blood. The clonotype originates from a woman aged 18 to 35 with Graves' hyperthyroidism. The chain combines TRBV9 with TRBJ2-2; no reliable D call. CDR3 coding DNA: TGTGCCAGCAGCGTAGGACACGTGAACACCGGGGAGCTGTTTTTT. Encoded protein: CASSVGHVNTGELFF.